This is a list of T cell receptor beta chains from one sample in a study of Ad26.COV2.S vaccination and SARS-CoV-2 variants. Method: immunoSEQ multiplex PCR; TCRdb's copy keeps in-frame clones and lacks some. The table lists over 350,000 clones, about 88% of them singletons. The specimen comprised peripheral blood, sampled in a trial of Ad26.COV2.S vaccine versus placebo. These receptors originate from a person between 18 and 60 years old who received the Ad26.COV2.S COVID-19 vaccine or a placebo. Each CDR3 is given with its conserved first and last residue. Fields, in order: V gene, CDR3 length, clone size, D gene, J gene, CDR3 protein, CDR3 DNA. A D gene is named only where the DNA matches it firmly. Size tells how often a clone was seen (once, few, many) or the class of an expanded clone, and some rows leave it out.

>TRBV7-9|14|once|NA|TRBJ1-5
CASSLAATNQPQHF
TGTGCCAGCAGCTTAGCGGCGACTAATCAGCCCCAGCATTTT
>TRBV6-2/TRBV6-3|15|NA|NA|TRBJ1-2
CASSYQESRAYGYTF
TGTGCCAGCAGTTACCAGGAGTCTCGGGCGTATGGCTACACCTTC
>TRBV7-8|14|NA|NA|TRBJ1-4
CASSPTGSNEKLFF
TGTGCCAGCAGCCCGACAGGAAGTAATGAAAAACTGTTTTTT
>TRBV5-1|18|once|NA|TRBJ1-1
CASSLGFGQRKPNTEAFF
TGCGCCAGCAGCTTGGGATTCGGACAGCGCAAACCGAACACTGAAGCTTTCTTT
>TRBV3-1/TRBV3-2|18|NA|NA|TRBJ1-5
CASSQERVIGNSNQPQHF
TGTGCCAGCAGCCAAGAGCGAGTGATAGGAAATAGCAATCAGCCCCAGCATTTT
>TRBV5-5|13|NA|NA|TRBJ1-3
CASRPWSGNTIYF
TGTGCCAGCAGGCCTTGGTCTGGAAACACCATATATTTT
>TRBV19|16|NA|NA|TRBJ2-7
CASSIDLTGISYEQYF
TGTGCCAGTAGTATAGACCTAACAGGGATCTCCTACGAGCAGTACTTC
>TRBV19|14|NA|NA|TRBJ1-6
CASNLRGPNSPLHF
TGTGCCAGTAACCTCAGGGGCCCAAATTCACCCCTCCACTTT
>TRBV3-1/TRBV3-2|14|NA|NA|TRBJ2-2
CASSQEKESGELFF
TGTGCCAGCAGCCAAGAAAAAGAGAGCGGGGAGCTGTTTTTT
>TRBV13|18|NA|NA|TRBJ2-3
CASSPLQLGRPSTDTQYF
TGTGCCAGCAGCCCCCTACAGCTCGGGAGACCTAGCACAGATACGCAGTATTTT
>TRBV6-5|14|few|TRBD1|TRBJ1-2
CASSRGGADYGYTF
TGTGCCAGCAGTCGAGGGGGCGCGGACTATGGCTACACCTTC
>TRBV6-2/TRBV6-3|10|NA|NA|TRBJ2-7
CASSNYEQYF
TGTGCCAGCAGTAACTACGAGCAGTACTTC
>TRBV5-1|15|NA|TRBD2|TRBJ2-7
CASSLGLGGTYEQYF
TGCGCCAGCAGCTTGGGGCTGGGGGGGACCTACGAGCAGTACTTC
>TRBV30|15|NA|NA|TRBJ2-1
CAWSAGVALYNEQFF
TGTGCCTGGAGCGCCGGAGTAGCGCTTTACAATGAGCAGTTCTTC
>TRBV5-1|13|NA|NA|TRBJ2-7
CASSLGPGGEQYF
TGCGCCAGCAGCCTGGGACCAGGCGGCGAGCAGTACTTC
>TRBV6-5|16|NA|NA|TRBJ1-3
CASSYGRARTGNTIYF
TGTGCCAGCAGTTACGGCAGGGCTCGTACTGGAAACACCATATATTTT
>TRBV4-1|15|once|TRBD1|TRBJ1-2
CASSQDKGTGGGYTF
TGCGCCAGCAGCCAAGATAAAGGGACAGGGGGTGGCTACACCTTC
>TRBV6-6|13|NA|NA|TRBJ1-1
CASSNRRDTEAFF
TGTGCCAGCAGTAATCGCAGAGACACTGAAGCTTTCTTT
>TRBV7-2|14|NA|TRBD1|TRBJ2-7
CASSLGLGQGEQYF
TGTGCCAGCAGCTTAGGGTTGGGACAGGGCGAGCAGTACTTC
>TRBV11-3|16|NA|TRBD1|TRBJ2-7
CASSLDGRQGKDEQYF
TGTGCCAGCAGCTTAGATGGGAGACAGGGTAAGGACGAGCAGTACTTC
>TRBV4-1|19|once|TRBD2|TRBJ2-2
CASSQEPRLAGQNTGELFF
TGCGCCAGCAGCCAAGAGCCAAGACTAGCGGGACAGAACACCGGGGAGCTGTTTTTT
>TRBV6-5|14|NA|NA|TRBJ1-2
CASSYSFVGYGYTF
TGTGCCAGCAGTTACTCATTTGTGGGGTATGGCTACACCTTC
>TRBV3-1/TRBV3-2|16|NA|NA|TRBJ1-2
CASSQDMGDSPMGYTF
TGTGCCAGCAGCCAAGATATGGGAGACAGCCCCATGGGCTACACCTTC
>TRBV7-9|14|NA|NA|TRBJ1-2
CASSTTGRDYGYTF
TGTGCCAGCAGCACTACTGGGAGGGACTATGGCTACACCTTC
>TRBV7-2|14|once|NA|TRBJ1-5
CASSSEYSNQPQHF
TGTGCCAGCAGCTCGGAATATAGCAATCAGCCCCAGCATTTT
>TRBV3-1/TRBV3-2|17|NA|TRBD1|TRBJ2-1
CASSPTLPGQLYNEQFF
TGTGCCAGCAGCCCAACCCTTCCGGGACAGCTATACAATGAGCAGTTCTTC
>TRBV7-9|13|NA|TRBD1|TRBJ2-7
CASSPGQNYEQYF
TGTGCCAGCAGCCCGGGACAGAACTACGAGCAGTACTTC
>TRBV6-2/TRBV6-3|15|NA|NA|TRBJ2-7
CASSYSRGAKNEQYF
TGTGCCAGCAGTTACTCGAGGGGGGCGAAGAACGAGCAGTACTTC
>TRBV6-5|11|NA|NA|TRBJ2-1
CASSPGDEQFF
TGTGCCAGCAGTCCCGGGGATGAGCAGTTCTTC
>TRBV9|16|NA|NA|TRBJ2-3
CASSVASTPSTDTQYF
TGTGCCAGCAGCGTAGCTTCCACACCGAGCACAGATACGCAGTATTTT
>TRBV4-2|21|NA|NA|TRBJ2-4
CASSQEVQGGTSAGAKNIQYF
TGTGCCAGCAGCCAAGAAGTACAGGGCGGGACTTCTGCTGGGGCCAAAAACATTCAGTACTTC
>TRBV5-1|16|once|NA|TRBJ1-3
CASSLNPQGTRNTIYF
TGCGCCAGCAGCCTAAACCCACAGGGCACTCGAAACACCATATATTTT
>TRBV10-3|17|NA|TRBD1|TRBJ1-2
CAISERDRGLGRDGYTF
TGTGCCATCAGTGAGAGGGACAGGGGGCTCGGTAGAGATGGCTACACCTTC
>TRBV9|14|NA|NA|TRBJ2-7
CASSLTGASDEQYF
TGTGCCAGCAGCCTCACAGGCGCCTCTGACGAGCAGTACTTC
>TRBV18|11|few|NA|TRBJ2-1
CASSPNNEQFF
TGTGCCAGCTCCCCTAACAATGAGCAGTTCTTC
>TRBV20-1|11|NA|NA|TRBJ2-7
CSARVVYEQYF
TGCAGTGCTAGAGTTGTGTACGAGCAGTACTTC
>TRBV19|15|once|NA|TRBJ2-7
CASSIVWGAEYEQYF
TGTGCCAGTAGTATAGTATGGGGGGCTGAATACGAGCAGTACTTC
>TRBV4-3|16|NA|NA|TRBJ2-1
CASSQDAGRGYNEQFF
TGCGCCAGCAGCCAAGATGCGGGCAGGGGCTACAATGAGCAGTTCTTC
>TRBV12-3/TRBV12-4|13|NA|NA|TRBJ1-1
CASSLELNTEAFF
TGTGCCAGCAGTTTGGAATTGAACACTGAAGCTTTCTTT
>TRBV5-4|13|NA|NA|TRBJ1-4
CASSSSGGEKLFF
TGTGCCAGCAGCAGCTCGGGAGGAGAAAAACTGTTTTTT
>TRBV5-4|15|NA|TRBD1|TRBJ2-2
CASSPGTANTGELFF
TGTGCCAGCAGCCCCGGGACAGCTAACACCGGGGAGCTGTTTTTT
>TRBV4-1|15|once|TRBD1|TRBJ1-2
CASSQPGQGVWGYTF
TGCGCCAGCAGCCAGCCGGGACAGGGAGTATGGGGCTACACCTTC
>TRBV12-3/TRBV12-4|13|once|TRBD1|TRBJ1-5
CASSSGGDQPQHF
TGTGCCAGCAGTTCAGGGGGAGACCAGCCCCAGCATTTT
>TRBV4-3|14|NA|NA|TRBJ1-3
CASSQGTRGNTIYF
TGCGCCAGCAGCCAAGGGACTCGTGGAAACACCATATATTTT
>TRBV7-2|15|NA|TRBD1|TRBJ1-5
CASSPERLQGRPQHF
TGTGCCAGCAGCCCCGAACGCCTACAGGGGCGGCCCCAGCATTTT
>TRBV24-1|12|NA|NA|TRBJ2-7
CATSGASYEQYF
TGTGCCACCAGTGGGGCCAGCTACGAGCAGTACTTC
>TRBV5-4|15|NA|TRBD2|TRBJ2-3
CASSPGLASTDTQYF
TGTGCCAGCAGCCCGGGACTAGCGAGCACAGATACGCAGTATTTT
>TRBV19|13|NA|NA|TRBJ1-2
CASRIRGNYGYTF
TGTGCCAGTCGAATTAGGGGAAACTATGGCTACACCTTC
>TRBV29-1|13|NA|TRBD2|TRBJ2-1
CSVERRLAGGQFF
TGCAGCGTTGAACGCCGACTAGCGGGGGGGCAGTTCTTC
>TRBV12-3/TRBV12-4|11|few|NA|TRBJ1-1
CASSFYTEAFF
TGTGCCAGCAGTTTTTACACTGAAGCTTTCTTT
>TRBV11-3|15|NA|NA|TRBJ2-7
CASSLVGTGTPEQYF
TGTGCCAGCAGCTTAGTAGGGACCGGAACCCCCGAGCAGTACTTC
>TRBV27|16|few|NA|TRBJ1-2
CASSSSTGRSYYGYTF
TGTGCCAGCAGTTCCTCGACAGGACGCTCATACTATGGCTACACCTTC
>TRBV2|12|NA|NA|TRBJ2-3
CASGTVVDTQYF
TGTGCCAGCGGCACGGTTGTTGATACGCAGTATTTT
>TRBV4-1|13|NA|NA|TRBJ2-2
CASSQEGDRELFF
TGCGCCAGCAGCCAAGAGGGGGACAGGGAGCTGTTTTTT
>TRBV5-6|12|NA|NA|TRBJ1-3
CASSVSGNTIYF
TGTGCCAGCAGCGTGTCTGGAAACACCATATATTTT
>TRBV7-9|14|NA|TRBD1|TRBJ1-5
CASSLEGANQPQHF
TGTGCCAGCAGCTTAGAGGGGGCAAATCAGCCCCAGCATTTT
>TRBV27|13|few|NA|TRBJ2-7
CASSLDSSYEQYF
TGTGCCAGCAGTTTAGACAGCTCCTACGAGCAGTACTTC
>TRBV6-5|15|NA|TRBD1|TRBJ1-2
CASSYSGQINYGYTF
TGTGCCAGCAGTTACTCGGGACAGATTAACTATGGCTACACCTTC
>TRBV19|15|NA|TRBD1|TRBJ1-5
CASSRDRGANPPQHF
TGTGCCAGTAGTAGGGACAGGGGGGCGAATCCGCCCCAGCATTTT